Given below is one T cell receptor (beta chain) in context. What it binds is unknown. This record comes from a study of regulatory dendritic cells for organ transplantation. Looked up from germline, CDR1 is MGHRA and CDR2 is YSYEKL. V lost 3 bases, J lost 0 bases, and 5 bases stayed unmatched. The CDR3 spans 16 residues. The study's findings and limits: Regulatory dendritic cells appeared to expand memory CD8+ clones less than mature ones.

Produced via immunoSEQ multiplex PCR; TCRdb's table is partial and in-frame only. The sample has 25,000 to 30,000 clones; around 82% are singletons. This chain joins TRBV4-1 and TRBJ1-5; 7 bases match TRBD1. The clonotype comes from a human donor in good health. What was sequenced was naive CD8+ T cells from blood. The subset is: CD45RA+ naive T cells. CDR3 DNA: TGCGCCAGCAGCCAGGTAGGGGGCATTAGCAATCAGCCCCAGCATTTT. It is translated as CASSQVGGISNQPQHF.